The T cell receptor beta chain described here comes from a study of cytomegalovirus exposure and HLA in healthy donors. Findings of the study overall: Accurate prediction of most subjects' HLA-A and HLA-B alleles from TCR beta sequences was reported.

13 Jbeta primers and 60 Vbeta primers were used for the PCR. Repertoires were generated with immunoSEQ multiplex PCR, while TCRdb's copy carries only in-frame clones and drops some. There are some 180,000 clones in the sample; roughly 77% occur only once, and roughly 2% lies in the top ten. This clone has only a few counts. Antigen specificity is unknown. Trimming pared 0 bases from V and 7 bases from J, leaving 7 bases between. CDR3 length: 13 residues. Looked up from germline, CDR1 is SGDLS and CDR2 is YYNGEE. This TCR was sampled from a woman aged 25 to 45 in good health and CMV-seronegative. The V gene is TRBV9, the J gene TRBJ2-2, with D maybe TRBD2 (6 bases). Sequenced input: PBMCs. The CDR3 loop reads CASSVGRGGELFF. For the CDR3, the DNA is TGTGCCAGCAGCGTAGGGAGGGGCGGGGAGCTGTTTTTT.